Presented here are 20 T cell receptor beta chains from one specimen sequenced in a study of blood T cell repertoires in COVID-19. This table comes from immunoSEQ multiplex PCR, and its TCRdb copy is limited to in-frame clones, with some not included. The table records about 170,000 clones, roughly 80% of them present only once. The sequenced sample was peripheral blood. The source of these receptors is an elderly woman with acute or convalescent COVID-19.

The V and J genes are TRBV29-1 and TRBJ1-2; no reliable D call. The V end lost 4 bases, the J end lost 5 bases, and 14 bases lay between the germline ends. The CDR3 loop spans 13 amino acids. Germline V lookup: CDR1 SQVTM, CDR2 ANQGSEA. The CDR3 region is CSVAGDASYGYTF. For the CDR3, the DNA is TGCAGCGTTGCCGGAGACGCTTCATATGGCTACACCTTC. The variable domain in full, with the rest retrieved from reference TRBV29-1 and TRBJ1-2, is SAVISQKPSRDICQRGTSLTIQCQVDSQVTMMFWYRQQPGQSLTLIATANQGSEATYESGFVIDKFPISRPNLTFSTLTVSNMSPEDSSIYLCSVAGDASYGYTFGSGTRLTVV.

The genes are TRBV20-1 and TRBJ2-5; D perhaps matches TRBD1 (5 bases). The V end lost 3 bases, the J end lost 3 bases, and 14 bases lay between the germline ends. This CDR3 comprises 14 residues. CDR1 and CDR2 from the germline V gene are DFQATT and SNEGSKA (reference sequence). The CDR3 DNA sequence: TGCAGTGCTAGTCTGGGTCAGGGAAAAGAGACCCAGTACTTC. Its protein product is CSASLGQGKETQYF.

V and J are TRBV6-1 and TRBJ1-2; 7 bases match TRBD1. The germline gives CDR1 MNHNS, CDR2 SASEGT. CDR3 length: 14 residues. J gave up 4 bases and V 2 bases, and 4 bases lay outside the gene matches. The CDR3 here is CASSEPGQIYGYTF. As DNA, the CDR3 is TGTGCCAGCAGTGAACCGGGACAGATCTATGGCTACACCTTC.

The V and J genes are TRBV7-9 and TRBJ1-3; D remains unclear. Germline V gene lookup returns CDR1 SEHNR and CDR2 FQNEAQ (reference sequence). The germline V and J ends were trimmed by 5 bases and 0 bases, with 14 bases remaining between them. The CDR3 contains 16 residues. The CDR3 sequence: CASSAVTNLSGNTIYF. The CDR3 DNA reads TGTGCCAGCAGCGCAGTGACAAACCTCTCTGGAAACACCATATATTTT.

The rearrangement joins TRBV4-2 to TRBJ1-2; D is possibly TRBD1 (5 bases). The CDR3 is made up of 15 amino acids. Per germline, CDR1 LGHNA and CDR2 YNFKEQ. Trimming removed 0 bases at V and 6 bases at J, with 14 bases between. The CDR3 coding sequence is TGTGCCAGCAGCCAAGAAGTTGGGGCAAGAGATGGCTACACCTTC. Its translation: CASSQEVGARDGYTF.

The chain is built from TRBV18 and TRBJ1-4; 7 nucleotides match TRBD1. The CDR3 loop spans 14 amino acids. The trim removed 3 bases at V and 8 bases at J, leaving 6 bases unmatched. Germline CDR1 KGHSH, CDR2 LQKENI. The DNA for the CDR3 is TGTGCCAGCTCACCCCCCGCAGGGGGAGAAAAACTGTTTTTT. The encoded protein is CASSPPAGGEKLFF. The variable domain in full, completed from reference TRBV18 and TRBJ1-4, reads NAGVMQNPRHLVRRRGQEARLRCSPMKGHSHVYWYRQLPEEGLKFMVYLQKENIIDESGMPKERFSAEFPKEGPSILRIQQVVRGDSAAYFCASSPPAGGEKLFFGSGTQLSVL.

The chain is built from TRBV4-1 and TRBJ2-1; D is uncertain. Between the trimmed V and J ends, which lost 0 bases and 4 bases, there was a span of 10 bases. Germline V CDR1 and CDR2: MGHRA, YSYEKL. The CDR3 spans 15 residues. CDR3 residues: CASSQEWAVYNEQFF. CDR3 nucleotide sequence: TGCGCCAGCAGCCAAGAATGGGCAGTTTACAATGAGCAGTTCTTC.

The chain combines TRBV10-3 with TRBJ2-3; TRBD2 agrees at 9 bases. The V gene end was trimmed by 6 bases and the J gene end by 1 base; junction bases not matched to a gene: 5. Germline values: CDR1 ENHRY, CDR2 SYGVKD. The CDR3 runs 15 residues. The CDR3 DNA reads TGTGCCATCAGGGCAATAGCGGGGGGCACAGATACGCAGTATTTT. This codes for CAIRAIAGGTDTQYF.

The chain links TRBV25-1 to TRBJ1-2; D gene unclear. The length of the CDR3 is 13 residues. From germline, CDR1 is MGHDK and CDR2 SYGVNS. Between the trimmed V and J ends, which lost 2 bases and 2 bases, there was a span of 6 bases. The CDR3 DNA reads TGTGCCAGCAGTGAAGGACTGAACTATGGCTACACCTTC. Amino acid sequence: CASSEGLNYGYTF.

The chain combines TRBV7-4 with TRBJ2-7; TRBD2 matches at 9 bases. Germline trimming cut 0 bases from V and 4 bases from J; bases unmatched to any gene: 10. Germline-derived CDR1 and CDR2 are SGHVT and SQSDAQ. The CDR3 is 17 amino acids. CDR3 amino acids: CASSLAWDSGGCYEQYF. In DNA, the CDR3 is TGTGCCAGCAGCTTAGCGTGGGATAGCGGGGGATGTTACGAGCAGTACTTC.

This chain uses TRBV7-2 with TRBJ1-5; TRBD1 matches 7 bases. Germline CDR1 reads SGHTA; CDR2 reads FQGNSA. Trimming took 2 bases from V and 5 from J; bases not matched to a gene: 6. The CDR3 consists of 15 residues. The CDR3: CASSLRQGRDQPQHF. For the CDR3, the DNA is TGTGCCAGCAGCTTAAGACAGGGCCGAGATCAGCCCCAGCATTTT. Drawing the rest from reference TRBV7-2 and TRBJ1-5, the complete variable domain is GAGVSQSPSNKVTEKGKDVELRCDPISGHTALYWYRQSLGQGLEFLIYFQGNSAPDKSGLPSDRFSAERTGGSVSTLTIQRTQQEDSAVYLCASSLRQGRDQPQHFGDGTRLSIL.

The CDR3 nucleotides read TGTGCCACCAGCAGAGATTGGCCTGGGAGGGTACACGAGCAGTACTTC. This encodes CATSRDWPGRVHEQYF. The V and J genes are TRBV15 and TRBJ2-7, with 7 positions matching TRBD2. V lost 0 bases and J lost 5; bases outside the gene matches: 10. CDR1 is LNHNV, CDR2 YYDKDF, per germline (reference sequence). The CDR3 has 16 residues.

CDR3 coding DNA: TGTGCCAGCAGCCCTACGGGACAGGGAGAGACCCAGTACTTC. It codes for CASSPTGQGETQYF. The chain employs TRBV7-2 and TRBJ2-5; 9 bases match TRBD1. The CDR3 loop spans 14 amino acids. The trim removed 5 bases at V and 4 bases at J, leaving 5 bases unmatched. From germline, CDR1 is SGHTA and CDR2 FQGNSA.

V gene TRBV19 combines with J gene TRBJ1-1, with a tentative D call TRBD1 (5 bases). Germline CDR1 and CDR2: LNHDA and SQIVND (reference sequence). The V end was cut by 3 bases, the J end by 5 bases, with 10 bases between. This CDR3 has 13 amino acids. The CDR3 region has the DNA TGTGCCAGTAGTATGATGGGGGGGACTGAAGCTTTCTTT. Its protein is CASSMMGGTEAFF.

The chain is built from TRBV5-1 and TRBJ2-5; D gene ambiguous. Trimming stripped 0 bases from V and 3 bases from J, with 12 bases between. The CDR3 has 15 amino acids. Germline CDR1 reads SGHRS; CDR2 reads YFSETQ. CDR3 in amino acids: CASSLAGTAEETQYF. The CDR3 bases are TGCGCCAGCAGCTTGGCTGGCACAGCCGAAGAGACCCAGTACTTC.

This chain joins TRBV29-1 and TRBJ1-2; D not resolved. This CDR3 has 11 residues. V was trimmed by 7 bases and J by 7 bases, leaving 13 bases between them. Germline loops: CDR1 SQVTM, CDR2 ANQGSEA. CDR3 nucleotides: TGCAGCGGCTCGCCTCTAGGTGGCTACACCTTC. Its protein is CSGSPLGGYTF.

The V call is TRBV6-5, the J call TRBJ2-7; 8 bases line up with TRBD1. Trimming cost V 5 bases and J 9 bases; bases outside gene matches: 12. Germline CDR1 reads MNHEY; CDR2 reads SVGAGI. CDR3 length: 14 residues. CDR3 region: CASSPGQGLDAQYF. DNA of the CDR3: TGTGCCAGCAGTCCTGGACAGGGTTTAGACGCGCAGTACTTC.

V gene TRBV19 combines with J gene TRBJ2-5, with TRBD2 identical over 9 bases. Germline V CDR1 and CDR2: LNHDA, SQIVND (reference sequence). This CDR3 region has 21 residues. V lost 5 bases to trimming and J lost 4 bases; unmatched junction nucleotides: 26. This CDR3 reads CASSGPGLAVGAGGMRETQYF. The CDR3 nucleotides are TGTGCCAGTAGTGGGCCGGGACTCGCGGTGGGGGCGGGGGGGATGAGAGAGACCCAGTACTTC.

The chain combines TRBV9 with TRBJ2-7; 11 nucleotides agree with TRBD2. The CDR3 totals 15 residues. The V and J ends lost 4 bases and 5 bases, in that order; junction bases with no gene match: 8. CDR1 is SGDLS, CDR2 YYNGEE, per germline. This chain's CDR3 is CASSPGLAGTNEQYF. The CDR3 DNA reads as TGTGCCAGCAGCCCCGGACTAGCGGGTACCAACGAGCAGTACTTC. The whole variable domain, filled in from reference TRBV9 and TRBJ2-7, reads DSGVTQTPKHLITATGQRVTLRCSPRSGDLSVYWYQQSLDQGLQFLIQYYNGEERAKGNILERFSAQQFPDLHSELNLSSLELGDSALYFCASSPGLAGTNEQYFGPGTRLTVT.

The CDR3 reads CASSLVTGSYNEQFF. The CDR3 nucleotides read TGTGCCAGCAGCTTAGTGACAGGGTCCTACAATGAGCAGTTCTTC. The chain has TRBV7-8 and TRBJ2-1, with 7 bases aligning to TRBD1. The CDR3 is 15 residues long. Looked up from germline, CDR1 is SGHVS and CDR2 is FQNEAQ. J gave up 1 base and V 1 base, and 1 base lay outside the gene matches. Drawing the rest from reference TRBV7-8 and TRBJ2-1, the complete variable domain is GAGVSQSPRYKVAKRGQDVALRCDPISGHVSLFWYQQALGQGPEFLTYFQNEAQLDKSGLPSDRFFAERPEGSVSTLKIQRTQQEDSAVYLCASSLVTGSYNEQFFGPGTRLTVL.